This T cell receptor beta chain comes out of a study of early T cells in non-severe SARS-CoV-2 infection. Study in general: Sequencing was performed on bulk RNA from unsorted whole blood, leaving chains unpaired.

The table lists this clonotype with a count of one. As yet, its antigen is unknown. Unique molecular identifier tags were affixed to discrete cDNA molecules. TCRdb reprocessed the 5' RACE reads with MiXCR, giving one entry per CDR3 protein. The sample holds more than 65,000 distinct CDR3 sequences, around an eighth seen once. The study's findings and limits: VDJdb-based annotation leaned toward anti-spike CD8 responses and missed private and CD4 specificities.

The source is an adult who was a healthcare worker with PCR-confirmed SARS-CoV-2 infection or an uninfected control (not recorded which). Sequenced sample: whole blood.

CDR3 in DNA: TGCAGCGTGGGGGGACATATGTACCAAGAGACCCAGTACTTC. It codes for CSVGGHMYQETQYF. J is TRBJ2-5 and V is TRBV29-1; either TRBD1 or TRBD2 may fit D (6 bases each). This CDR3 region has 14 residues. CDR1 SQVTM and CDR2 ANQGSEA come from the germline V gene. V dropped 6 bases and J dropped 0 bases, with 14 bases sitting between them.